A single count supports the clone carrying this T cell receptor (beta chain). Its antigen remains unknown. Produced via immunoSEQ multiplex PCR; TCRdb's table is partial and in-frame only. The repertoire has about 48,000 clones, roughly 83% of them found once; the top ten carry around 1.1%. These data originate in a study of OX40 agonist ivuxolimab in advanced cancers. The wider study: Each dose-escalation patient presented with hepatocellular carcinoma, melanoma, renal cell or head and neck cancer. Points from the study as a whole: CD4+ and CD8+ blood T cells expanded clonally by week 6 at 0.1 to 3.0 mg/kg. Antigen specificity remained undetermined for the expanded peripheral T cells.

The ends were cut back, 4 bases at V and 6 bases at J, with 12 bases in the middle. CDR3 size: 13 residues. CDR1 and CDR2 (germline): GTSNPN, SVGIG (reference sequence). The origin of this receptor is an adult with an advanced solid tumor such as melanoma, head and neck, liver or kidney cancer. The chain couples TRBV30 to TRBJ1-4; unclear D gene. The input for sequencing was CD4+ or CD8+ T cells sorted from blood, taken in a trial of the OX40 agonist ivuxolimab. CDR3 DNA sequence: TGTGCCTGGACCCCCCACCCCGATGAAAAACTGTTTTTT. Amino acids: CAWTPHPDEKLFF. Combining the CDR3 with reference TRBV30 and TRBJ1-4 gives the whole variable domain SQTIHQWPATLVQPVGSPLSLECTVEGTSNPNLYWYRQAAGRGLQLLFYSVGIGQISSEVPQNLSASRPQDRQFILSSKKLLLSDSGFYLCAWTPHPDEKLFFGSGTQLSVL.